The rows below give T cell receptor beta chains drawn from one sample of a study of cytomegalovirus exposure and HLA in healthy donors. The data were produced by immunoSEQ multiplex PCR, yet TCRdb's version contains in-frame clones alone and is incomplete. The sample lists 110,000 or so clones; around 87% were seen once. Sequencing input: PBMCs. The receptors were sampled from a woman aged 18-30 years in good health and CMV-seropositive. The CDR3 runs from the conserved cysteine through the conserved F or W. A D gene is named only where the DNA matches it firmly. Clone size is shown for a subset of rows, as once, few, many or a class of expanded clone.

clone size	D gene	J gene	CDR3 length	V gene	CDR3 DNA	CDR3 protein
NA	TRBD1	TRBJ2-7	14	TRBV6-5	TGTGCCAGCATCGTCGAAGGGGGCCGGAACGAGCAGTACTTC	CASIVEGGRNEQYF
NA	NA	TRBJ1-5	14	TRBV19	TGTGCCAGTAGTTTGACGACAGGATATCAGCCCCAGCATTTT	CASSLTTGYQPQHF
NA	NA	TRBJ2-1	17	TRBV28	TGTGCCAGCAGTCCACCCAGTGGGCCTGGGTCCTACAATGAGCAGTTCTTC	CASSPPSGPGSYNEQFF
NA	TRBD1	TRBJ2-1	14	TRBV11-2	TGTGCCAGCAGCTTAGCGGGGACAGGGAATGAGCAGTTCTTC	CASSLAGTGNEQFF
once	TRBD1	TRBJ2-7	14	TRBV4-1	TGCGCCAGCAGCCCGGGACAGGGTTCCTACGAGCAGTACTTC	CASSPGQGSYEQYF
NA	NA	TRBJ2-7	14	TRBV19	TGTGCCAGTAGTATAGATCCAGGAACCTACGAGCAGTACTTC	CASSIDPGTYEQYF
NA	NA	TRBJ2-1	15	TRBV15	TGTGCCACCAGCAGAGATCAGGTATCCTACAATGAGCAGTTCTTC	CATSRDQVSYNEQFF
NA	TRBD1	TRBJ2-7	15	TRBV6-5	TGTGCCAGCAAGGTACTTCGGGACAGTTTCTACGAGCAGTACTTC	CASKVLRDSFYEQYF
NA	NA	TRBJ2-2	16	TRBV9	TGTGCCAGCAGTCCTTATCCGGGACAACAAACCGGGGAGCTGTTTTTT	CASSPYPGQQTGELFF
NA	NA	TRBJ1-5	15	TRBV30	TGTGCCTGGAGTGACGGGGTTACATACTATCAGCCCCAGCATTTT	CAWSDGVTYYQPQHF
NA	NA	TRBJ2-3	19	TRBV23-1	TGCGCAGTAAGGTTCCTAAAACAGTGTGCTGGCGTTGGCACAGATACGCAGTATTTT	CAVRFLKQCAGVGTDTQYF
few	NA	TRBJ1-5	13	TRBV19	TGTGCCAGTAGTAGTATAGGCAATCAGCCCCAGCATTTT	CASSSIGNQPQHF
NA	TRBD2	TRBJ2-7	15	TRBV11-3	TGTGCCAGCAGCTTAGGCAGCGGGGGCTCCTACGAGCAGTACTTC	CASSLGSGGSYEQYF
NA	TRBD1	TRBJ2-5	16	TRBV13	TGTGCCAGCAGCTTAGGCTTCGGGACAGCTCGAGAGACCCAGTACTTC	CASSLGFGTARETQYF
NA	NA	TRBJ1-2	14	TRBV27	TGTGCCAGCAGTTCAGGATCCGACCGCTATGGCTACACCTTC	CASSSGSDRYGYTF
NA	NA	TRBJ2-1	13	TRBV14	TGTGCCAGCAGCGTGGGACAAATCAATGAGCAGTTCTTC	CASSVGQINEQFF
once	NA	TRBJ2-6	17	TRBV11-2	TGTGCCAGCAGCTTAACAGGGAACCCCTCTGGGGCCAACGTCCTGACTTTC	CASSLTGNPSGANVLTF
NA	NA	TRBJ1-6	14	TRBV9	TGTGCCAGCCGTGACGACAGCCGGAATTCACCCCTCCACTTT	CASRDDSRNSPLHF
NA	TRBD1	TRBJ2-7	17	TRBV5-1	TGCGCCAGCAGCGAGGGTATACAGGGGGCAAGACCCTACGAGCAGTACTTC	CASSEGIQGARPYEQYF
NA	NA	TRBJ1-6	17	TRBV13	TGTGCCAGCAGCTTATTCCTTCAGGGATCCTATAATTCACCCCTCCACTTT	CASSLFLQGSYNSPLHF